This record concerns one T cell receptor (beta chain) sequence. Its specificity is unknown. The data belong to a study of cytomegalovirus exposure and HLA in healthy donors. Study-level points and caveats: The majority of TCR sequences were rare, yet some public TCRs appeared in many donors. The Asian-associated ancestry cluster reportedly had fewer N-insertions than the approximately 610-donor mean in a later analysis.

PCR primers comprised 60 Vbeta and 13 Jbeta primers. The method was immunoSEQ multiplex PCR; TCRdb's version includes in-frame clones alone and lacks a portion of them. This table has about 67,000 clones, 65% to 70% appearing once. The sequenced material came from PBMCs. The clonotype originates from a woman aged 25-40 years in good health and CMV-seronegative.

Here the CDR3 reads CASSILGGDNEQYF. The CDR3 DNA follows: TGTGCCAGTAGTATCCTGGGGGGAGACAACGAGCAGTACTTC. This chain connects TRBV19 to TRBJ2-7, with TRBD2 as a possible D gene (6 bases). Per germline, CDR1 LNHDA and CDR2 SQIVND (reference sequence). Trimming removed 3 bases from V and 5 bases from J, with 14 bases in between. The CDR3 is 14 residues long. Full variable domain (outside the CDR3, taken from reference TRBV19 and TRBJ2-7): DGGITQSPKYLFRKEGQNVTLSCEQNLNHDAMYWYRQDPGQGLRLIYYSQIVNDFQKGDIAEGYSVSREKKESFPLTVTSAQKNPTAFYLCASSILGGDNEQYFGPGTRLTVT.